One sample yielded the 13 T cell receptor beta chains listed below, sequenced in a study of T-cell memory formation after mild COVID-19. Using its own MiXCR run on the 5' RACE reads, TCRdb lists one record per CDR3 protein. The table lists a few hundred thousand distinct CDR3 sequences, roughly 17% of them singletons. Sequencing was done on a sample of PBMCs or a T cell subset sorted from them (not recorded which). Receptors were obtained from a man in his late teens or twenties who had mild COVID-19 (a few samples of this study predate the infection). Cell type and time point are not known.

This clonotype was detected only a few times. The chain is built from TRBV4-3 and TRBJ2-1, with 11 bases aligning to TRBD2. This CDR3 contains 19 residues. V gave up 4 bases and J gave up 1 base; unmatched junction bases: 12. The germline V gene has CDR1 LGHNA and CDR2 YSLEER. Here the CDR3 DNA reads TGCGCCAGCAGCCGCCACATGACTAGCGGGGCGGGGTCCTACAATGAGCAGTTCTTC. Amino acids: CASSRHMTSGAGSYNEQFF.

The chain recombines TRBV12-3 or TRBV12-4 with TRBJ2-6; 9 bases are shared with TRBD1. This CDR3 has 18 residues. Trimming at V came to 7 bases and at J to 2 bases, leaving 12 bases not matched to a gene. The DNA of the CDR3 is TGTGCCAGCACCCTGACAGGGGGGTCTTTCCCTGGGGCCAACGTCCTGACTTTC. Translated, it gives CASTLTGGSFPGANVLTF.

This clonotype has a handful of counts. The chain combines TRBV15 with TRBJ1-6; D is ambiguous. The CDR3 loop spans 15 amino acids. CDR1 is LNHNV and CDR2 is YYDKDF in the germline V gene (reference sequence). The ends were cut back, 0 bases at V and 7 bases at J, with 10 bases in the middle. Here the CDR3 reads CATSRDRDRNSPLHF. CDR3 in DNA: TGTGCCACCAGCAGAGACCGCGATAGAAATTCACCCCTCCACTTT.

V gene TRBV6-2 or TRBV6-3 combines with J gene TRBJ1-5, with D hard to call. V lost 7 bases to trimming and J lost 1 base, with 17 bases between them. CDR1 is MNHEY, CDR2 SVGEGT, per germline. This CDR3 has 16 residues. CDR3 DNA sequence: TGTGCCAGCATTCGGGCTGGGGTAGGGAGCAATCAGCCCCAGCATTTT. Protein sequence: CASIRAGVGSNQPQHF.

This clonotype was seen repeatedly, ten times or more. This chain connects TRBV5-1 to TRBJ1-1; weak D call: TRBD1 (5 bases). This CDR3 is built from 14 residues. Trimming removed 0 bases at V and 3 bases at J, with 9 bases between. Germline V gene sequence: CDR1 SGHRS, CDR2 YFSETQ. CDR3 region: CASSLALGDTEAFF. As DNA, the CDR3 is TGCGCCAGCAGCTTGGCTTTAGGGGACACTGAAGCTTTCTTT.

This clonotype has a handful of counts. The V call is TRBV4-3, the J call TRBJ1-1, with 9 nucleotides matching TRBD1. The V and J ends lost 4 bases and 4 bases, in that order; junction bases with no gene match: 4. Per the germline V gene, CDR1 is LGHNA and CDR2 is YSLEER. The CDR3 totals 14 residues. This chain's CDR3 is CASSPEDRGTEAFF. CDR3 DNA: TGCGCCAGCAGCCCGGAGGACAGGGGCACTGAAGCTTTCTTT.

A few counts support this clonotype. The rearrangement links TRBV7-9 to TRBJ2-3; D is unresolved. Germline CDR1 SEHNR, CDR2 FQNEAQ (reference sequence). The V end was cut by 3 bases, the J end by 0 bases, with 13 bases between. This CDR3 spans 16 amino acids. The CDR3 sequence: CASSFSGLSSTDTQYF. DNA of the CDR3: TGTGCCAGCAGCTTCAGTGGGCTATCTAGCACAGATACGCAGTATTTT.

The chain is built from TRBV24-1 and TRBJ2-2, with a tentative D call TRBD2 (6 bases). The ends were cut back, 4 bases at V and 2 bases at J, with 7 bases in the middle. Germline lookup yields CDR1 KGHDR and CDR2 SFDVKD. The CDR3 runs 14 residues. As DNA, the CDR3 is TGTGCCACCAGTGAACTAGCCAACACCGGGGAGCTGTTTTTT. Protein: CATSELANTGELFF.

J is TRBJ2-2 and V is TRBV4-1, with TRBD1 matching 7 bases. J lost 4 bases, V lost 5 bases, and 16 bases had no gene match. The CDR3 is 18 residues long. From germline, CDR1 is MGHRA and CDR2 YSYEKL. Written as DNA, the CDR3 is TGCGCCAGCAGCAAAGCCACTGCAGGGGGTTGGGGCACCGGGGAGCTGTTTTTT. Encoded protein: CASSKATAGGWGTGELFF.

The chain uses TRBV6-2 or TRBV6-3 and TRBJ2-1, with a tentative D call TRBD2 (7 bases). The V gene's germline CDR1 is MNHEY and CDR2 SVGEGT. Trimming pared 2 bases from V and 5 bases from J, leaving 10 bases between. This CDR3 spans 14 amino acids. The CDR3 coding sequence is TGTGCCAGCAGTTACGTAGGGGGGGACAATGAGCAGTTCTTC. It encodes CASSYVGGDNEQFF.

The V gene is TRBV6-6, the J gene TRBJ1-1; the D is unclear. The CDR3 extends over 15 amino acids. V lost 2 bases to trimming and J lost 3 bases, with 13 bases between them. Germline assignment: CDR1 MNHNY and CDR2 SVGAGI (reference sequence). The CDR3 nucleotides are TGTGCCAGCAGTTACGAGGAGGATATAGACACTGAAGCTTTCTTT. Protein sequence: CASSYEEDIDTEAFF.

This chain connects TRBV5-5 to TRBJ1-2, with D unclear. Trimming left V 6 bases short and J 1 base short, with 22 bases between. The CDR3 totals 17 residues. Germline assignment: CDR1 SGHKS and CDR2 YYEKEE (reference sequence). CDR3 loop: CASTGRGGEDHNYGYTF. DNA of the CDR3: TGTGCCAGCACCGGACGCGGTGGAGAGGACCATAACTATGGCTACACCTTC. The variable domain in full, completed from reference TRBV5-5 and TRBJ1-2, reads DAGVTQSPTHLIKTRGQQVTLRCSPISGHKSVSWYQQVLGQGPQFIFQYYEKEERGRGNFPDRFSARQFPNYSSELNVNALLLGDSALYLCASTGRGGEDHNYGYTFGSGTRLTVV.

The V call is TRBV9, the J call TRBJ2-4, with 11 bases matching TRBD1. The CDR3 totals 15 residues. The germline V gene encodes CDR1 SGDLS and CDR2 YYNGEE. V was pared by 3 bases and J by 1 base, with 0 bases of the junction left unmatched. CDR3 DNA sequence: TGTGCCAGCAGCGGGGACAGGGGGGCCAAAAACATTCAGTACTTC. It translates to CASSGDRGAKNIQYF. The full variable domain, with the rest looked up from reference TRBV9 and TRBJ2-4, is DSGVTQTPKHLITATGQRVTLRCSPRSGDLSVYWYQQSLDQGLQFLIQYYNGEERAKGNILERFSAQQFPDLHSELNLSSLELGDSALYFCASSGDRGAKNIQYFGAGTRLSVL.